The 6 T cell receptor beta chains below all came from one sample that was sequenced in a study of OX40 agonist ivuxolimab in advanced cancers. Produced via immunoSEQ multiplex PCR; TCRdb's table is partial and in-frame only. Here the sample spans around 50,000 clones, about 81% being singletons. The sequencing here drew on CD4+ or CD8+ T cells sorted from blood, taken in a trial of the OX40 agonist ivuxolimab. Receptor source: an adult with an advanced solid tumor such as melanoma, head and neck, liver or kidney cancer.

This chain links TRBV6-1 with TRBJ1-5; 8 bases line up with TRBD1. Looked up from germline, CDR1 is MNHNS and CDR2 is SASEGT. The CDR3 is 13 residues long. V lost 8 bases and J lost 6; bases outside the gene matches: 6. The CDR3 DNA reads TGTGCCAGCGAGCAGGGGGCTTTTCAGCCCCAGCATTTT. Translated, it gives CASEQGAFQPQHF.

The chain employs TRBV19 and TRBJ2-1; 7 bases are shared with TRBD2. This CDR3 region has 13 residues. Germline values: CDR1 LNHDA, CDR2 SQIVND (reference sequence). Losses at the gene ends were 5 bases for V and 9 bases for J; bases not matched to a gene: 7. The CDR3 DNA reads as TGTGCCAGTAGTCTCCCCGGGACTATTGAGCAGTTCTTC. Amino acid sequence: CASSLPGTIEQFF.

The sample holds one count of this clone. The CDR3 spells CASRPGVANEKLFF. The CDR3 DNA is TGTGCCAGCCGCCCGGGGGTGGCTAATGAAAAACTGTTTTTT. The chain employs TRBV7-9 and TRBJ1-4, with D perhaps TRBD1 (5 bases). V lost 8 bases, J lost 3 bases, and 13 bases lay in between. This CDR3 has 14 residues. The V gene's germline CDR1 is SEHNR and CDR2 FQNEAQ (reference sequence).

The chain is built from TRBV10-1 and TRBJ2-2, with a tentative D call TRBD1 (6 bases). The CDR3 sequence is 13 residues long. Germline CDR1 and CDR2: WNHNN and SYGVQD (reference sequence). V shed 5 bases and J shed 5 bases, with 9 bases lying between them. The CDR3, as DNA: TGCGCCAGCAGTTCGAGGGGGACCGGGGAGCTGTTTTTT. It specifies CASSSRGTGELFF.

The chain recombines TRBV11-3 with TRBJ2-2; D is possibly TRBD2 (5 bases). CDR3 length: 14 residues. V lost 4 bases and J lost 7, with 13 bases in between. Looked up from germline, CDR1 is SGHNT and CDR2 is YENEEA. This CDR3 reads CASSSGLLLGELFF. For the CDR3, the DNA is TGTGCCAGCAGCTCAGGACTCCTTCTCGGGGAGCTGTTTTTT. The entire variable domain, with the rest obtained from reference TRBV11-3 and TRBJ2-2, is as follows: EAGVVQSPRYKIIEKKQPVAFWCNPISGHNTLYWYLQNLGQGPELLIRYENEEAVDDSQLPKDRFSAERLKGVDSTLKIQPAELGDSAVYLCASSSGLLLGELFFGEGSRLTVL.

The J gene is TRBJ1-5, the V gene TRBV9, with a possible D match to TRBD1 (5 bases). This CDR3 comprises 15 residues. The ends were cut back, 0 bases at V and 0 bases at J, with 7 bases in the middle. Per the germline V gene, CDR1 is SGDLS and CDR2 is YYNGEE. The chain's CDR3 is CASSVEGSSNQPQHF. The DNA of the CDR3 is TGTGCCAGCAGCGTAGAGGGGTCTAGCAATCAGCCCCAGCATTTT.